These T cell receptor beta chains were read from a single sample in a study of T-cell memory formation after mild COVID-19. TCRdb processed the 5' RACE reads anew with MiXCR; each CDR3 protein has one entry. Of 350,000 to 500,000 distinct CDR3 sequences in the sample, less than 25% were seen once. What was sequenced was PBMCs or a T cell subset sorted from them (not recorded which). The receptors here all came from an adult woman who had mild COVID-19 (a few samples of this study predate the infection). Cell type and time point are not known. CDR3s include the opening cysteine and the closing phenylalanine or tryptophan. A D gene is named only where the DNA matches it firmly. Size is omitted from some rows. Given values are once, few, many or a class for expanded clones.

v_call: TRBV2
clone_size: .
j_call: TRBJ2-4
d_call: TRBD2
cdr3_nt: TGTGCCAGCAGTGACCTAGCGGGGGGGTCAGGCATTCAGTACTTC
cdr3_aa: CASSDLAGGSGIQYF

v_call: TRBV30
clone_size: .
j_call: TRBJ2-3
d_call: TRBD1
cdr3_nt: TGTGCCTGGAGTTTCCCCACACATGTCGGACAGGGGTTAGATACGCAGTATTTT
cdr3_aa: CAWSFPTHVGQGLDTQYF

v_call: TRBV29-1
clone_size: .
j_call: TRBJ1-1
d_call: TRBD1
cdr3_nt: TGCAGCGTTGGAGGGGGCCCGAACACTGAAGCTTTCTTT
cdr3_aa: CSVGGGPNTEAFF

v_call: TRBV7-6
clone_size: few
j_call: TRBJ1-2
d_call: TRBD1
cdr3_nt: TGTGCCAGCAGCTCTGGACAGGGGGATTACTATGGCTACACCTTC
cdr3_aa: CASSSGQGDYYGYTF

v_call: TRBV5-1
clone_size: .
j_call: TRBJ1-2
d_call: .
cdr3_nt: TGCGCCAGCAGCTTGGATGACGGGGGGGCGGTTAACTATGGCTACACCTTC
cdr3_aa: CASSLDDGGAVNYGYTF

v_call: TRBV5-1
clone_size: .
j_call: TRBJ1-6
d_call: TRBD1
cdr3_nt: TGCGCCAGCAGCAGAACAGGGGAACTCTCCAATTCACCCCTCCACTTT
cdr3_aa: CASSRTGELSNSPLHF

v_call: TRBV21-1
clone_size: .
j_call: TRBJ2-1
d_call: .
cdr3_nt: TGTGCCAGCAGCAGAAGACCCTGGGCCTCGAATGAGCAGTTCTTC
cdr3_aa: CASSRRPWASNEQFF

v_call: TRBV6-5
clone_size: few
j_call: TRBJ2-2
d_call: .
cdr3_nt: TGTGCCAGCAGTTATAATGCAGGGCAGACCGGGGAGCTGTTTTTT
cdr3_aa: CASSYNAGQTGELFF

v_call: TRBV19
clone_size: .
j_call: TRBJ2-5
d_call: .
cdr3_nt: TGTGCCAGTAGTCACCACCCGGACGAGACCCAGTACTTC
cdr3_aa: CASSHHPDETQYF

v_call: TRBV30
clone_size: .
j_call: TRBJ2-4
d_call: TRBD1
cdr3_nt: TGTGCCTGGAGTGTCGGACAGGACGGTAGGGACATTCAGTACTTC
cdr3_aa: CAWSVGQDGRDIQYF

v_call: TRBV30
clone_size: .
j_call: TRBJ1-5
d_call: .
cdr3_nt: TGTGCCTGGAGTGTTTCAGGGAATCAGCCCCAGCATTTT
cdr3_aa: CAWSVSGNQPQHF

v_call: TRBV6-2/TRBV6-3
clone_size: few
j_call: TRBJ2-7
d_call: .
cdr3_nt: TGTGCCAGCACCCCTCCTCCCGGGACCCTCGGCTACGAGCAGTACTTC
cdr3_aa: CASTPPPGTLGYEQYF

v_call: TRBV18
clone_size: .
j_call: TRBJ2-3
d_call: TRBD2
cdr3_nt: TGTGCCAGCTCACCACAAGTGCGGGAGATAAAAGATACGCAGTATTTT
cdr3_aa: CASSPQVREIKDTQYF

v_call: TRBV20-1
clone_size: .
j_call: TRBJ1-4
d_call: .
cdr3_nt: TGCAGTGCTACAGACAATACTCATGAAAAACTGTTTTTT
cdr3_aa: CSATDNTHEKLFF

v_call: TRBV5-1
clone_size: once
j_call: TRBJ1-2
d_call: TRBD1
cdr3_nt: TGCGCCAGCAGCTTGGCCGCAGGGGGCAACTATGGCTACACCTTC
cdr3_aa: CASSLAAGGNYGYTF

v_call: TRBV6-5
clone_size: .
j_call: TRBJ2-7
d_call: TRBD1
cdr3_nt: TGTGCCAGCAGTTACCGAGCAGGGGGCACGATCTACGAGCAGTACTTC
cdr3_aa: CASSYRAGGTIYEQYF

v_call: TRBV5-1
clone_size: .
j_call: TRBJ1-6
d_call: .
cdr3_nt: TGCGACAGCAGCCGAGACAGCCTGGGTAATTCACCCCTCCACTTT
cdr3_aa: CDSSRDSLGNSPLHF